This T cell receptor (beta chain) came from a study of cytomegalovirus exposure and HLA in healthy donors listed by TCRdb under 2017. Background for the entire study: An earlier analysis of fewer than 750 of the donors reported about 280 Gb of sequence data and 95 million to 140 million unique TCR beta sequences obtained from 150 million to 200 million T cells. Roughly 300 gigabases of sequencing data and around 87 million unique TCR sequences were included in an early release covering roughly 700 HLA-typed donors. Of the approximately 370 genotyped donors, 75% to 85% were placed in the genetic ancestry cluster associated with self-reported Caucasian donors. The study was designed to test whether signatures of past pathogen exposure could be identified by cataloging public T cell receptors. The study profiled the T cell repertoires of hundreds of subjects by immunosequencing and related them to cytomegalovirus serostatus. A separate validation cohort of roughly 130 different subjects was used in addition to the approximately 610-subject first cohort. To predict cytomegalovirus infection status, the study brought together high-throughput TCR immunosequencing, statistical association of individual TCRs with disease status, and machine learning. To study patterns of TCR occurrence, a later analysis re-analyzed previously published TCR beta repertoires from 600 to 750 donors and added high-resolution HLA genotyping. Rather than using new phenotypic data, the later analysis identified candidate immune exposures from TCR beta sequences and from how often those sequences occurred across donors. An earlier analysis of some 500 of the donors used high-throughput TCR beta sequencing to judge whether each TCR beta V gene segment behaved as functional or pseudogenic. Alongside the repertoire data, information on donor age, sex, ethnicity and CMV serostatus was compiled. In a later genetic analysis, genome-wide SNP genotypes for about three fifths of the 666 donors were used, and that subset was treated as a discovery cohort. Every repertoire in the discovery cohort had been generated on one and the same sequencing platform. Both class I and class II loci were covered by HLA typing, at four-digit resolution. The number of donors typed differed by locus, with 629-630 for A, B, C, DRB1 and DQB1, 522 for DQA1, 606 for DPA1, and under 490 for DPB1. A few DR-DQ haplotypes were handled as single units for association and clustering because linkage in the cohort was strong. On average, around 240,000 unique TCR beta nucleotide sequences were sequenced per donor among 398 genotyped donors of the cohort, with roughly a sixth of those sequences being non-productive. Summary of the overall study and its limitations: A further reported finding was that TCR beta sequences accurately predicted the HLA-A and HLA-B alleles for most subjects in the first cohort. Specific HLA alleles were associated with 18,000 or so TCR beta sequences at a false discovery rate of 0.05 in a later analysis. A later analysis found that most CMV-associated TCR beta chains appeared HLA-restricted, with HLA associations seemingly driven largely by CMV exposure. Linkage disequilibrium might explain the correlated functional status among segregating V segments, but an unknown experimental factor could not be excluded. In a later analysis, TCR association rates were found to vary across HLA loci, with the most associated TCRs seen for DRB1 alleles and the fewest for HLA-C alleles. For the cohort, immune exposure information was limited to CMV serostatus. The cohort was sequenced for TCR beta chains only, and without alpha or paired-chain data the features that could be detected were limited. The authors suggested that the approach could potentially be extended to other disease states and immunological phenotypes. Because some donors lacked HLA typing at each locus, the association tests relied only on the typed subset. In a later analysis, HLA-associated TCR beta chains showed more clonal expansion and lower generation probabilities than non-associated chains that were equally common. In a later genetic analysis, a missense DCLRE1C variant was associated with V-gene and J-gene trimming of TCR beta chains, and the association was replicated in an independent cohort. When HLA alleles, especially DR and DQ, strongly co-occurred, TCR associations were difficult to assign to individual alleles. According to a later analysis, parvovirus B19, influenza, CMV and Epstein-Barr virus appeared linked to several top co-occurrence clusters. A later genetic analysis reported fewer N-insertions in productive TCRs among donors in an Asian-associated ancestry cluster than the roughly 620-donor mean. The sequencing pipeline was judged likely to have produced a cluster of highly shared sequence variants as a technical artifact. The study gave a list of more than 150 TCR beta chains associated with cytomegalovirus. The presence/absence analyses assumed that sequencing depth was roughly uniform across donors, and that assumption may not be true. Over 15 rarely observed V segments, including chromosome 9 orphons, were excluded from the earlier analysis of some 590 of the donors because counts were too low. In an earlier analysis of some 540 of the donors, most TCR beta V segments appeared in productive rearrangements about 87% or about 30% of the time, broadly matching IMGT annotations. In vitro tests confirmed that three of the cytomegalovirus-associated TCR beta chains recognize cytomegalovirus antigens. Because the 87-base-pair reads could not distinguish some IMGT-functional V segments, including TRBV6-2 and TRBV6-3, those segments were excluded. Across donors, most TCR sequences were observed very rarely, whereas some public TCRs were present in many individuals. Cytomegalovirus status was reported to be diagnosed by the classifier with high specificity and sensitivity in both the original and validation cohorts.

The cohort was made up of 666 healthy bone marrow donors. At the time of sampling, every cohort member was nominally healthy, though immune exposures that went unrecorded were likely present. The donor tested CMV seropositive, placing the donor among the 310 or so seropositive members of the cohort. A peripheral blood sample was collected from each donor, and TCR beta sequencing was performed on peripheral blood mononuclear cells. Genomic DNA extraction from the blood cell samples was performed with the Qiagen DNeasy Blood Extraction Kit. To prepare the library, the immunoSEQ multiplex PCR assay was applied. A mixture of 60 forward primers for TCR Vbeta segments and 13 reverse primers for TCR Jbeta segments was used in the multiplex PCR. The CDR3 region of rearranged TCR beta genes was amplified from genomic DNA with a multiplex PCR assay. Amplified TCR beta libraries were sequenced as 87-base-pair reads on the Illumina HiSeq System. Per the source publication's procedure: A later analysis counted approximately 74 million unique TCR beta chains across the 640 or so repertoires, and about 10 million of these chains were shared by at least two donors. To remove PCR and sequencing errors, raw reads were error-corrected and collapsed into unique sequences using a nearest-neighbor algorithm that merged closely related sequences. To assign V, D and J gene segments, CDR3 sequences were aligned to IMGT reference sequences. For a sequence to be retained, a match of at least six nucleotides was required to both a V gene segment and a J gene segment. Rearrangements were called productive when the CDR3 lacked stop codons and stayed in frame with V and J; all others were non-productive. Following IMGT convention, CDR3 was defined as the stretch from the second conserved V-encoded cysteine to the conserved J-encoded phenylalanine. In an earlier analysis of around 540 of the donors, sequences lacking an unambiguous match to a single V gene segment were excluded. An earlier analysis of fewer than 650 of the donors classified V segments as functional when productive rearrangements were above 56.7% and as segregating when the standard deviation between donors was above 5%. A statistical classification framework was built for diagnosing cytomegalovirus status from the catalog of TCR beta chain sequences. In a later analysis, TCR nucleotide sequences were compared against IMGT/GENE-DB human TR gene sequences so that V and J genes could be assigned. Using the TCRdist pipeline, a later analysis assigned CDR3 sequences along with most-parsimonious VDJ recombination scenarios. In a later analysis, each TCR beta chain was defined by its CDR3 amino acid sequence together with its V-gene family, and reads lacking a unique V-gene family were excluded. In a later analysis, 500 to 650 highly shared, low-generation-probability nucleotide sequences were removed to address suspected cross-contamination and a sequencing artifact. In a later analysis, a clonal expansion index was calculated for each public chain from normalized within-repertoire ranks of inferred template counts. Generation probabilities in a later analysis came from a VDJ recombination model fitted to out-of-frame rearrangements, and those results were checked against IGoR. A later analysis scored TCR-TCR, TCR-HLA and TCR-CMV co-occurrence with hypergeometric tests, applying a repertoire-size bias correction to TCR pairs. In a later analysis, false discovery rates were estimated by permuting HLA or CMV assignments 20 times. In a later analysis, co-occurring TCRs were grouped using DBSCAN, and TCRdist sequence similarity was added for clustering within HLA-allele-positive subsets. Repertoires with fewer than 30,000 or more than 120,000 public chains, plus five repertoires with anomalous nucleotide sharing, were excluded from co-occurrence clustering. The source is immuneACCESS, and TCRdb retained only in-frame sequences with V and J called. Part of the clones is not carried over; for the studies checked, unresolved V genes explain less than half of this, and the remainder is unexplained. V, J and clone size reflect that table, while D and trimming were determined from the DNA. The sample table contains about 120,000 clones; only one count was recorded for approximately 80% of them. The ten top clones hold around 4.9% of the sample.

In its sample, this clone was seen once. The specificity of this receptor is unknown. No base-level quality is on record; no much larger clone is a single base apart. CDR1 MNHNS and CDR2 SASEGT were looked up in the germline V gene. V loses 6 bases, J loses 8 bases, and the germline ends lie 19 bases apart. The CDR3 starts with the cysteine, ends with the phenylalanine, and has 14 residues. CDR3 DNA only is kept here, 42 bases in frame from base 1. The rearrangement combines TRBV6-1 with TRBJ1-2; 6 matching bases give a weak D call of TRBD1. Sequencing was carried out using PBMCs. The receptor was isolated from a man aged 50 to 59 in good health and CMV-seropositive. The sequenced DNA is TGTGCCAGCAGAGATACAGTGGGGGCAAGGGGCTACACCTTC. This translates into CASRDTVGARGYTF.